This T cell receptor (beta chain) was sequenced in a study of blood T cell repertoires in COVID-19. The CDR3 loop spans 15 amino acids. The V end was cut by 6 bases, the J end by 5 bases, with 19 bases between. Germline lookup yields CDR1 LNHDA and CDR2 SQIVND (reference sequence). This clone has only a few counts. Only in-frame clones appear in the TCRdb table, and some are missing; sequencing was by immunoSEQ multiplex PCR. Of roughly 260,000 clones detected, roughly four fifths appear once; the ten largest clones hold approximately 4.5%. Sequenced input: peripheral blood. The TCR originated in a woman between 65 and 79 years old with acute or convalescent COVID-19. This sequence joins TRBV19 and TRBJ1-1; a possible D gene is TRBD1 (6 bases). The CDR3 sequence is CASRAHLGASTEAFF. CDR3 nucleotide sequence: TGTGCCAGTAGAGCGCATTTGGGGGCTAGTACTGAAGCTTTCTTT.